Given below is one T cell receptor (beta chain) in context. Its antigen has not been determined. No base quality information exists; no much larger clone differs at one position. This record comes from a study of cytomegalovirus exposure and HLA in healthy donors (dated by TCRdb to 2015 to 2018). Concerning the study at large: The 670 or so repertoires of the first cohort and the 120 validation repertoires were produced on the same platform, according to a later analysis. The aim of the study was to test whether cataloging public T cell receptors could identify signatures of past pathogen exposure. Besides the first cohort of 500 to 700 subjects, a separate validation cohort made up of around 120 different subjects was used. To predict cytomegalovirus infection status, the study combined high-throughput TCR immunosequencing, statistical association of individual TCRs with disease status, and machine learning.

The donors were included in the validation cohort of roughly 130 subjects, a group kept apart from the roughly 700-subject first cohort. Libraries came from the immunoSEQ multiplex PCR assay. The source study handled its data this way. To diagnose cytomegalovirus status from the catalog of TCR beta chain sequences, a statistical classification framework was built. In its TCRdb copy, this immuneACCESS table keeps in-frame sequences only and misses some clones. Where compared with another copy, unresolved V genes explain less than half of these, and the others have no known cause. V and J calls and clone size are those listed in that table; D and trimming were worked out from the DNA. For this sample there are more than 250,000 clones; 70% to 90% appear just once. More than 0.8% of the sample is held by the ten biggest clonotypes. The CDR3 measures 15 amino acids from cysteine to phenylalanine. CDR3 DNA only is kept here, 45 bases in frame from base 1. V loses 2 bases, J loses 4 bases, and the germline ends lie 12 bases apart. In the germline V gene, CDR1 corresponds to SGDLS and CDR2 to YYNGEE.

What the study reported, not specific to this receptor: The validation cohort had no HLA typing available for a later analysis, so co-occurrence within that cohort was assessed over all 130 or so repertoires. In vitro tests confirmed that a few of the cytomegalovirus-associated TCR beta chains recognize cytomegalovirus antigens. The study listed 164 TCR beta chains as associated with cytomegalovirus. Across donors, most TCR sequences were observed very rarely, whereas some public TCRs were present in many individuals. The classifier was reported to diagnose cytomegalovirus status with high specificity and sensitivity in both the original cohort and the validation cohort. Subsequent analysis determined that TCRs grouped into clusters in the first cohort also showed a tendency toward co-occurrence across the 130 or so validation repertoires, and 85% to 95% of cluster scores exceeded 0. It was suggested by the authors that the approach could potentially be generalized to other disease states and immunological phenotypes.

Specimen: PBMCs. This sequence originates from a woman aged 18-29 years in good health and CMV-seronegative. The chain links TRBV9 with TRBJ2-2; TRBD1 is perhaps the D gene, given 5 matching bases. In nucleotides, the sequence is TGTGCCAGCAGCGTTTATTCAGGGATCACCGGGGAGCTGTTTTTT. It is translated as CASSVYSGITGELFF.